Below, 29 T cell receptor beta chains from the same sample are listed, as sequenced in a study of shared clonotypes between healthy human individuals. Generated by immunoSEQ multiplex PCR, the TCRdb table keeps only in-frame clones and is missing some. Found here are 550,000 to 600,000 clones, around 78% of them singletons; the top ten hold around 13%. The sequenced material came from PBMCs. Source of these receptors: a woman between 40 and 55 years old in good health. Some clones in this sample may be carry-over from other donors' samples.

V and J are TRBV7-9 and TRBJ2-3, with D perhaps matching TRBD2 (5 bases). The CDR3 extends over 15 amino acids. V was shortened by 5 bases and J by 5 bases, with 17 bases between the two germline ends. From germline, CDR1 is SEHNR and CDR2 FQNEAQ (reference sequence). Here the CDR3 reads CASSPGVGEVDTQYF. The CDR3 DNA reads TGTGCCAGCAGCCCCGGGGTGGGAGAAGTAGATACGCAGTATTTT.

This clone was detected only a few times. The rearrangement links TRBV5-5 to TRBJ1-3; D not resolved. Looked up from germline, CDR1 is SGHKS and CDR2 is YYEKEE (reference sequence). The ends were cut back, 1 base at V and 0 bases at J, with 8 bases in the middle. This CDR3 has 15 residues. This CDR3 reads CASSLYQSSGNTIYF. In nucleotides, the CDR3 is TGTGCCAGCAGCTTGTACCAAAGCTCTGGAAACACCATATATTTT.

This clone occurred once. CDR3 in DNA: TGCGCCAGCAGTGAAAGTAGCGGGAGTTCTGGGGAGCTGTTTTTT. The encoded protein is CASSESSGSSGELFF. The chain joins TRBV10-1 to TRBJ2-2; 9 positions agree with TRBD2. V shed 3 bases, J shed 8 bases, and the junction held 7 bases outside the gene matches. In germline, CDR1 is WNHNN, CDR2 SYGVQD (reference sequence). CDR3 length: 15 residues.

The V call is TRBV6-1, the J call TRBJ2-2, with D hard to call. The V end lost 1 base, the J end lost 1 base, and 7 bases lay between the germline ends. Looked up from germline, CDR1 is MNHNS and CDR2 is SASEGT. The CDR3 has 15 residues. CDR3 sequence: CASSEGVGNTGELFF. In DNA form, the CDR3 reads TGTGCCAGCAGTGAAGGAGTCGGGAACACCGGGGAGCTGTTTTTT.

This rearrangement joins TRBV2 to TRBJ2-1; tentatively, D is TRBD1 (6 bases). V was shortened by 7 bases and J by 4 bases, with 11 bases between the two germline ends. The CDR3 runs 13 residues. Germline CDR1 and CDR2: SNHLY and FYNNEI. CDR3 amino acids: CASMQGSYNEQFF. As DNA, the CDR3 is TGTGCCAGCATGCAGGGGTCGTACAATGAGCAGTTCTTC. Complete variable domain (other parts from reference TRBV2 and TRBJ2-1): EPEVTQTPSHQVTQMGQEVILRCVPISNHLYFYWYRQILGQKVEFLVSFYNNEISEKSEIFDDQFSVERPDGSNFTLKIRSTKLEDSAMYFCASMQGSYNEQFFGPGTRLTVL.

The chain couples TRBV5-6 to TRBJ2-7; 8 bases are shared with TRBD2. Unmatched junction bases numbered 5, after V lost 1 base and J lost 2 bases. The germline gives CDR1 SGHDT, CDR2 YYEEEE. The CDR3 totals 15 residues. CDR3 in DNA: TGTGCCAGCAGCTTGTTCGAGACTAGCGCCTACGAGCAGTACTTC. Protein: CASSLFETSAYEQYF.

There are many counts of this clone. The chain joins TRBV7-9 to TRBJ1-3; 7 bases are shared with TRBD1. Losses at the gene ends were 5 bases for V and 1 base for J; bases not matched to a gene: 2. CDR1 SEHNR and CDR2 FQNEAQ come from the germline V gene (reference sequence). The CDR3 consists of 14 residues. CDR3 amino acids: CASSRDSSGNTIYF. CDR3 bases: TGTGCCAGCAGCCGGGACAGTTCTGGAAACACCATATATTTT.

The chain links TRBV11-2 to TRBJ2-6; a possible D gene is TRBD2 (5 bases). Germline-derived CDR1 and CDR2 are SGHAT and FQNNGV. With 1 base removed from V and 1 base from J, the gap between germline ends came to 5 bases. The CDR3 has 15 residues. CDR3 in amino acids: CASSLGLSGANVLTF. The CDR3 DNA reads TGTGCCAGCAGCTTAGGACTATCTGGGGCCAACGTCCTGACTTTC.

The rearrangement joins TRBV29-1 to TRBJ2-1, with D possibly matching TRBD1 (6 bases). In germline, CDR1 is SQVTM, CDR2 ANQGSEA. The CDR3 has 13 residues. V was pared by 6 bases and J by 2 bases, with 11 bases between. The CDR3 DNA reads TGCAGCGTCCAGGGGTATGCCTACAATGAGCAGTTCTTC. It is translated as CSVQGYAYNEQFF.

This chain connects TRBV18 to TRBJ2-7; D gene unclear. CDR1 and CDR2 from the germline V gene are KGHSH and LQKENI. The CDR3 consists of 14 residues. V was clipped by 0 bases and J by 6 bases, with 12 bases between them. The CDR3 sequence is CASSPPVMGGEQYF. In DNA, the CDR3 is TGTGCCAGCTCACCACCTGTTATGGGCGGCGAGCAGTACTTC.

This rearrangement joins TRBV18 to TRBJ2-7; 9 bases map to TRBD1. Germline values: CDR1 KGHSH, CDR2 LQKENI. The CDR3 has 16 amino acids. V lost 4 bases to trimming and J lost 6 bases; unmatched junction nucleotides: 13. The CDR3 loop is CASSLERAGTGLEQYF. Written as DNA, the CDR3 is TGTGCCAGCTCACTAGAACGAGCCGGGACAGGGCTCGAGCAGTACTTC.

This rearrangement joins TRBV6-1 to TRBJ1-2, with TRBD1 as a possible D gene (6 bases). The V end was cut by 5 bases, the J end by 1 base, with 14 bases between. This CDR3 comprises 15 residues. CDR1 is MNHNS and CDR2 is SASEGT in the germline V gene. The CDR3 DNA sequence: TGTGCCAGCAGTCCCTCGGGGGGCGGTAACTATGGCTACACCTTC. The encoded protein is CASSPSGGGNYGYTF.

CDR3 in DNA: TGTGCCAGCCCCTCAGGAGGGATCGTGGATACGCAGTATTTT. It translates to CASPSGGIVDTQYF. The chain is built from TRBV7-2 and TRBJ2-3; D is possibly TRBD2 (6 bases). CDR1 SGHTA and CDR2 FQGNSA come from the germline V gene. V lost 8 bases and J lost 6, with 18 bases in between. This CDR3 contains 14 residues.

The V and J genes are TRBV7-3 and TRBJ2-7; unclear D gene. CDR3 size: 14 residues. In germline, CDR1 is SGHTA, CDR2 FQGTGA. Trimming shortened V by 5 bases and J by 2 bases, and 13 bases separated the two germline ends. The CDR3 region has the DNA TGTGCCAGCAGCCAAGGAAGCACCCCCTACGAGCAGTACTTC. It is translated as CASSQGSTPYEQYF.

The V gene is TRBV5-5, the J gene TRBJ2-2, with 10 bases matching TRBD2. V shed 0 bases, J shed 7 bases, and the junction held 3 bases outside the gene matches. CDR1 SGHKS and CDR2 YYEKEE come from the germline V gene (reference sequence). This CDR3 has 15 residues. The DNA of the CDR3 is TGTGCCAGCAGCTTGGAGGGGACTAGCGTCGGGGAGCTGTTTTTT. Encoded protein: CASSLEGTSVGELFF.

The chain combines TRBV4-1 with TRBJ2-3; 7 bases agree with TRBD2. With 2 bases clipped from V and 4 bases from J, the junction kept 12 bases outside the gene matches. CDR1 is MGHRA and CDR2 is YSYEKL in the germline V gene. The CDR3 has 17 amino acids. DNA of the CDR3: TGCGCCAGCAGCCAATTATGGACTAGAGGGAGCGCAGATACGCAGTATTTT. This sequence encodes CASSQLWTRGSADTQYF.

The chain couples TRBV19 to TRBJ2-3; D possibly corresponds to TRBD1 (6 bases). CDR1 and CDR2 (germline): LNHDA, SQIVND (reference sequence). Trimming cost V 4 bases and J 1 base, with 9 bases left between them. This CDR3 contains 14 residues. CDR3 amino acids: CASSRYRGTDTQYF. CDR3 DNA sequence: TGTGCCAGTAGTAGGTACAGGGGCACAGATACGCAGTATTTT. The variable domain in full, with the rest retrieved from reference TRBV19 and TRBJ2-3, is DGGITQSPKYLFRKEGQNVTLSCEQNLNHDAMYWYRQDPGQGLRLIYYSQIVNDFQKGDIAEGYSVSREKKESFPLTVTSAQKNPTAFYLCASSRYRGTDTQYFGPGTRLTVL.

The gene calls are TRBV19 and TRBJ1-1; 8 bases align to TRBD1. Germline CDR1 and CDR2: LNHDA and SQIVND (reference sequence). CDR3 size: 17 residues. V trimming: 0 bases; J trimming: 0 bases; junction bases outside the gene matches: 6. This CDR3 reads CASSIEGQGRVNTEAFF. For the CDR3, the DNA is TGTGCCAGTAGTATAGAAGGACAGGGAAGGGTGAACACTGAAGCTTTCTTT.

The rearrangement links TRBV18 to TRBJ1-4; possibly TRBD1 for D (6 bases). The germline V and J ends were trimmed by 4 bases and 5 bases, with 14 bases remaining between them. CDR3 size: 15 residues. In germline, CDR1 is KGHSH, CDR2 LQKENI. CDR3 region: CASSRPGASNEKLFF. The CDR3 nucleotides are TGTGCCAGCTCACGACCAGGGGCATCGAATGAAAAACTGTTTTTT.

The chain carries TRBV4-2 and TRBJ2-3; 9 nucleotides match TRBD2. The J segment lost 1 base and the V segment lost 1 base, leaving 3 bases of the junction unmatched. Germline CDR1 LGHNA, CDR2 YNFKEQ. The CDR3 contains 16 residues. This CDR3 is CASSQAASGGTDTQYF. DNA for the CDR3: TGTGCCAGCAGCCAAGCCGCTAGCGGGGGCACAGATACGCAGTATTTT.

This chain joins TRBV6-4 and TRBJ2-7; D ambiguous. V lost 11 bases to trimming and J lost 1 base, with 3 bases between them. This CDR3 spans 9 amino acids. The germline V gene encodes CDR1 MRHNA and CDR2 SNTAGT. CDR3 nucleotides: TGTGCCGATTCCTACGAGCAGTACTTC. Amino acid sequence: CADSYEQYF.

In its sample, this clone was seen a few times. The V call is TRBV15, the J call TRBJ2-3; D possibly matches TRBD1 or TRBD2 (6 bases each). The CDR3 length is 16 residues. Germline CDR1 reads LNHNV; CDR2 reads YYDKDF (reference sequence). V was trimmed by 6 bases and J by 4 bases, leaving 20 bases between them. The CDR3 sequence: CATSSEGGTGPDTQYF. The DNA for the CDR3 is TGTGCCACCAGTAGTGAGGGGGGCACTGGGCCAGATACGCAGTATTTT.

The chain employs TRBV5-1 and TRBJ2-5; D call uncertain. CDR3 length equals 14 residues. Per the germline V gene, CDR1 is SGHRS and CDR2 is YFSETQ. The germline V and J ends were trimmed by 1 base and 1 base, with 8 bases remaining between them. In nucleotides, the CDR3 is TGCGCCAGCAGCTTGTCAGGAACCCAAGAGACCCAGTACTTC. This gives the protein CASSLSGTQETQYF. The whole variable domain, remainder taken from reference TRBV5-1 and TRBJ2-5, is KAGVTQTPRYLIKTRGQQVTLSCSPISGHRSVSWYQQTPGQGLQFLFEYFSETQRNKGNFPGRFSGRQFSNSRSEMNVSTLELGDSALYLCASSLSGTQETQYFGPGTRLLVL.

The chain is built from TRBV7-2 and TRBJ2-3, with 7 bases fitting TRBD2. V gave up 3 bases and J gave up 0 bases; unmatched junction bases: 3. The CDR3 is made up of 15 amino acids. The germline V gene encodes CDR1 SGHTA and CDR2 FQGNSA. CDR3 bases: TGTGCCAGCAGCTTGCAGCGGGAAAGCACAGATACGCAGTATTTT. It encodes CASSLQRESTDTQYF.

The chain links TRBV29-1 to TRBJ2-1; no definite D call. V lost 6 bases to trimming and J lost 0 bases, with 18 bases between them. This CDR3 contains 16 residues. Germline loops: CDR1 SQVTM, CDR2 ANQGSEA. The CDR3 protein is CSVRSPHASSYNEQFF. In DNA form, the CDR3 reads TGCAGCGTCCGAAGCCCCCACGCATCCTCCTACAATGAGCAGTTCTTC.

The chain is built from TRBV13 and TRBJ2-2, with 14 bases identical to TRBD2. After removal of 5 bases from V and 7 bases from J, the junction contained 12 bases not matched to a gene. Germline loops: CDR1 PRHDT, CDR2 FYEKMQ (reference sequence). The CDR3 spans 18 residues. As DNA, the CDR3 is TGTGCCAGCAGCCTACCCGGACTAGCGGGAGGTCCGGTCGGGGAGCTGTTTTTT. Its protein product is CASSLPGLAGGPVGELFF.

For the CDR3, the DNA is TGTGCCAGCAGCTTAGGGGGGACTAGCGGGACCTACGAGCAGTACTTC. Its protein product is CASSLGGTSGTYEQYF. The chain couples TRBV13 to TRBJ2-7, with 13 bases aligning to TRBD2. This CDR3 comprises 16 residues. The germline V gene encodes CDR1 PRHDT and CDR2 FYEKMQ (reference sequence). Unmatched junction bases numbered 1, after V lost 0 bases and J lost 2 bases.

Remarks on this clone: Compared with germline, one end of the junction differs, possibly owing to a read error. This chain connects TRBV7-7 to TRBJ2-7; D remains ambiguous. The CDR3 sequence is 13 residues long. CDR1 is SSHAT, CDR2 FNYEAQ, per germline (reference sequence). CDR3 region: CASSLGVGYEQYF. CDR3 nucleotide sequence: TGTGCTAGCAGCTTAGGCGTGGGCTACGAGCAGTACTTC.

V usage is TRBV18 and J usage is TRBJ2-7; no firm D call. CDR3 size: 15 residues. Trimming took off 6 bases at V and 0 bases at J, with 15 bases between the two ends. Germline assignment: CDR1 KGHSH and CDR2 LQKENI. This CDR3 is CASSGSPLSSYEQYF. DNA of the CDR3: TGTGCCAGCTCCGGATCTCCCCTGAGCTCCTACGAGCAGTACTTC. Complete variable domain (other parts from reference TRBV18 and TRBJ2-7): NAGVMQNPRHLVRRRGQEARLRCSPMKGHSHVYWYRQLPEEGLKFMVYLQKENIIDESGMPKERFSAEFPKEGPSILRIQQVVRGDSAAYFCASSGSPLSSYEQYFGPGTRLTVT.